The 29 T cell receptor beta chains presented below share a single source sample, sequenced in a study of cytotoxic CD8 clonotypes in ibrutinib-treated CLL. Repertoires were generated with immunoSEQ multiplex PCR, while TCRdb's copy carries only in-frame clones and drops some. The sample lists about 84,000 clones, about 86% seen once, with around 5% in the top ten. Sequences were derived from PBMCs, sampled before ibrutinib treatment. Every receptor here comes from a human donor with chronic lymphocytic leukemia.

This clone was observed a handful of times. The CDR3 sequence: CASSWTSGSPHEQFF. CDR3 nucleotides: TGTGCCAGCAGTTGGACTAGCGGGAGTCCCCATGAGCAGTTCTTC. The chain carries TRBV7-6 and TRBJ2-1, with 13 bases fitting TRBD2. CDR1 and CDR2 (germline): SGHVS, FNYEAQ. Trimming at V came to 6 bases and at J to 8 bases, leaving 7 bases not matched to a gene. The CDR3 is 15 amino acids. The full variable domain, completed using reference TRBV7-6 and TRBJ2-1, is GAGVSQSPRYKVTKRGQDVALRCDPISGHVSLYWYRQALGQGPEFLTYFNYEAQQDKSGLPNDRFSAERPEGSISTLTIQRTEQRDSAMYRCASSWTSGSPHEQFFGPGTRLTVL.

This chain joins TRBV14 and TRBJ1-1; TRBD1 might be the D (6 bases). The germline V gene encodes CDR1 SGHDN and CDR2 FVKESK. The length of the CDR3 is 15 residues. Trimming left V 0 bases short and J 3 bases short, with 11 bases between. The CDR3 protein is CASSQEWGRDTEAFF. Written as DNA, the CDR3 is TGTGCCAGCAGCCAAGAATGGGGGCGCGACACTGAAGCTTTCTTT.

The CDR3 loop is CAISTGTSGTKGSYNEQFF. The DNA for the CDR3 is TGTGCCATCAGTACCGGGACTAGCGGGACAAAAGGCTCCTACAATGAGCAGTTCTTC. The chain uses TRBV10-3 and TRBJ2-1, with 13 bases fitting TRBD2. This CDR3 spans 19 amino acids. Germline V lookup: CDR1 ENHRY, CDR2 SYGVKD. The J segment lost 0 bases and the V segment lost 5 bases, leaving 10 bases of the junction unmatched.

J is TRBJ1-1 and V is TRBV19, with TRBD1 as a possible D gene (5 bases). Germline loops: CDR1 LNHDA, CDR2 SQIVND (reference sequence). There are 15 residues in the CDR3. V was cut by 3 bases and J by 1 base, with 12 bases left in between. The CDR3 DNA is TGTGCCAGTAGTATGGGGCAACGGGCGAACACTGAAGCTTTCTTT. Its translation: CASSMGQRANTEAFF.

The sample holds one count of this clone. The rearrangement joins TRBV27 to TRBJ1-5; D is ambiguous. The CDR3 runs to 15 residues. Looked up from germline, CDR1 is MNHEY and CDR2 is SMNVEV (reference sequence). Between the trimmed V and J ends, which lost 4 bases and 2 bases, there was a span of 12 bases. CDR3 in amino acids: CASSSPHLGNQPQHF. CDR3 DNA sequence: TGTGCCAGCAGTTCACCGCATCTGGGCAATCAGCCCCAGCATTTT.

The V and J genes are TRBV15 and TRBJ1-3; D remains ambiguous. Germline CDR1 and CDR2: LNHNV and YYDKDF (reference sequence). The CDR3 has 15 amino acids. V lost 3 bases and J 0 bases, leaving 9 bases between the germline ends. In nucleotides, the CDR3 is TGTGCCACCAGCAGGAGTGGTTTCTCTGGAAACACCATATATTTT. Translation: CATSRSGFSGNTIYF. Supplemented by reference TRBV15 and TRBJ1-3, the full variable domain reads DAMVIQNPRYQVTQFGKPVTLSCSQTLNHNVMYWYQQKSSQAPKLLFHYYDKDFNNEADTPDNFQSRRPNTSFCFLDIRSPGLGDTAMYLCATSRSGFSGNTIYFGEGSWLTVV.

The chain has TRBV7-3 and TRBJ1-3; D gene unclear. The V gene's germline CDR1 is SGHTA and CDR2 FQGTGA. The length of the CDR3 is 16 residues. Trimming removed 4 bases at V and 4 bases at J, with 17 bases between. This CDR3 is CASSSNDLRVGNTIYF. DNA of the CDR3: TGTGCCAGCAGCTCAAACGACTTACGTGTAGGAAACACCATATATTTT.

In DNA, the CDR3 is TGTGCCAGCAGCTCGTCGGGAGAAGGGAGCACAGATACGCAGTATTTT. It codes for CASSSSGEGSTDTQYF. The chain recombines TRBV5-4 with TRBJ2-3, with D possibly matching TRBD2 (6 bases). CDR1 is SGHNT, CDR2 YYREEE, per germline (reference sequence). Trimming stripped 3 bases from V and 0 bases from J, with 14 bases between. This CDR3 has 16 residues.

The chain employs TRBV6-6 and TRBJ2-7, with D possibly matching TRBD2 (6 bases). Per the germline V gene, CDR1 is MNHNY and CDR2 is SVGAGI (reference sequence). The CDR3 loop spans 15 amino acids. The V and J ends lost 6 bases and 0 bases respectively, with 15 bases between them. CDR3 amino acids: CASRDLATSSYEQYF. The CDR3 nucleotides are TGTGCCAGCAGAGACCTAGCGACGAGCTCCTACGAGCAGTACTTC.

The rearrangement links TRBV19 to TRBJ1-5, with 10 bases lining up with TRBD1. This CDR3 spans 14 amino acids. The J segment lost 7 bases and the V segment lost 7 bases, leaving 7 bases of the junction unmatched. CDR1 and CDR2 from the germline V gene are LNHDA and SQIVND (reference sequence). The CDR3: CASMTGGAWQPQHF. CDR3 nucleotide sequence: TGTGCCAGTATGACAGGGGGCGCCTGGCAGCCCCAGCATTTT.

The chain combines TRBV28 with TRBJ1-4; 7 bases are a match to TRBD1. V lost 6 bases and J lost 7; bases outside the gene matches: 11. The CDR3 contains 15 residues. CDR1 is MDHEN, CDR2 SYDVKM, per germline. The CDR3 region is CASSSTTGSSEKLFF. Here the CDR3 DNA reads TGTGCCAGCAGCTCTACGACAGGGTCCTCTGAAAAACTGTTTTTT. The full variable domain, rest sourced from reference TRBV28 and TRBJ1-4, is DVKVTQSSRYLVKRTGEKVFLECVQDMDHENMFWYRQDPGLGLRLIYFSYDVKMKEKGDIPEGYSVSREKKERFSLILESASTNQTSMYLCASSSTTGSSEKLFFGSGTQLSVL.

This chain connects TRBV6-1 to TRBJ1-1; 12 bases match TRBD1. V gave up 5 bases and J gave up 4 bases; unmatched junction bases: 2. Germline-derived CDR1 and CDR2 are MNHNS and SASEGT. The CDR3 length is 14 residues. CDR3 bases: TGTGCCAGCAGTAGGGACAGGGGGCGCACTGAAGCTTTCTTT. It yields the protein CASSRDRGRTEAFF.

The chain is built from TRBV27 and TRBJ2-1, with 9 bases lining up with TRBD1. Per germline, CDR1 MNHEY and CDR2 SMNVEV (reference sequence). The CDR3 extends over 15 amino acids. V shed 5 bases and J 7 bases; nucleotides not matched to a gene: 9. The CDR3 spells CASSLQGAIRNEQFF. CDR3 DNA: TGTGCCAGCAGTCTACAGGGGGCGATCAGGAATGAGCAGTTCTTC.

A remark on this clone: This sample also contains other DNA sequences that code for the same CDR3. This chain uses TRBV5-1 with TRBJ1-1, with TRBD1 identical over 11 bases. V lost 2 bases and J lost 0; bases outside the gene matches: 3. Germline CDR1 SGHRS, CDR2 YFSETQ. CDR3 length: 16 residues. The CDR3 protein is CASSLGQGAMNTEAFF. CDR3 sequence (DNA): TGCGCCAGCAGCTTAGGACAGGGGGCCATGAACACTGAAGCTTTCTTT.

The rearrangement links TRBV5-1 to TRBJ1-2, with TRBD1 as a possible D gene (5 bases). The CDR3 has 15 residues. Looked up from germline, CDR1 is SGHRS and CDR2 is YFSETQ. With 1 base removed from V and 10 bases from J, the gap between germline ends came to 20 bases. CDR3 sequence: CASSLRQDTRTAYTF. In DNA, the CDR3 is TGCGCCAGCAGCTTGCGGCAGGACACCCGAACCGCCTACACCTTC.

The chain employs TRBV15 and TRBJ2-1, with 9 bases fitting TRBD2. The CDR3 consists of 14 residues. V trimming: 4 bases; J trimming: 12 bases; junction bases outside the gene matches: 10. Germline loops: CDR1 LNHNV, CDR2 YYDKDF (reference sequence). CDR3 loop: CATSTRRGGSGQFF. CDR3 nucleotides: TGTGCCACCAGCACAAGGCGGGGGGGCTCTGGGCAGTTCTTC.

The rearrangement links TRBV6-5 to TRBJ2-7; 7 nucleotides line up with TRBD1. This CDR3 spans 15 amino acids. After removal of 6 bases from V and 1 base from J, the junction contained 9 bases not matched to a gene. The germline V gene has CDR1 MNHEY and CDR2 SVGAGI. CDR3: CASRSQGIGSYEQYF. The DNA for the CDR3 is TGTGCCAGCAGATCACAGGGGATAGGATCCTACGAGCAGTACTTC.

The chain couples TRBV13 to TRBJ2-1, with 8 bases fitting TRBD2. With V trimmed by 4 bases and J by 4 bases, 9 bases remained unmatched. The CDR3 runs to 16 residues. Germline V gene lookup returns CDR1 PRHDT and CDR2 FYEKMQ (reference sequence). CDR3 sequence (DNA): TGTGCCAGCAGCTGGCCCGGGACTAGTGGGTACAATGAGCAGTTCTTC. Translating it yields CASSWPGTSGYNEQFF.

The CDR3 sequence: CSSGTDYGYTF. The CDR3 nucleotides read TGCAGCTCCGGGACAGACTATGGCTACACCTTC. This sequence joins TRBV29-1 and TRBJ1-2, with 7 bases that match TRBD1. The CDR3 has 11 residues. V trimming: 8 bases; J trimming: 3 bases; junction bases outside the gene matches: 3. Germline CDR1 SQVTM, CDR2 ANQGSEA.

The chain employs TRBV7-9 and TRBJ1-1; TRBD1 matches at 8 bases. The germline V gene encodes CDR1 SEHNR and CDR2 FQNEAQ (reference sequence). The CDR3 extends over 14 amino acids. Unmatched junction bases numbered 7, after V lost 5 bases and J lost 5 bases. The CDR3 nucleotides are TGTGCCAGCAGCCCACAGGGGGGGGTTACTGAAGCTTTCTTT. It translates to CASSPQGGVTEAFF.

The gene calls are TRBV9 and TRBJ1-5; weak D call: TRBD1 (6 bases). V lost 3 bases to trimming and J lost 4 bases, with 20 bases between them. Germline V lookup: CDR1 SGDLS, CDR2 YYNGEE. The CDR3 sequence is 17 residues long. CDR3 sequence reads: CASSARPDPDSNQPQHF. The DNA for the CDR3 is TGTGCCAGCAGCGCCCGACCAGATCCGGACAGTAATCAGCCCCAGCATTTT.

The J gene is TRBJ2-3, the V gene TRBV2; D ambiguous. Germline V gene data show CDR1 as SNHLY and CDR2 as FYNNEI. V dropped 8 bases and J dropped 0 bases, with 9 bases sitting between them. This CDR3 has 13 amino acids. The CDR3 sequence: CASGWGSTDTQYF. The CDR3 DNA is TGTGCCAGCGGTTGGGGTAGCACAGATACGCAGTATTTT.

Turning to this clone: The junction does not match germline at one end; this may be a read error. V is TRBV27 and J is TRBJ1-1; no definite D call. This CDR3 region has 14 residues. Germline lookup yields CDR1 MNHEY and CDR2 SMNVEV (reference sequence). The CDR3 region has the DNA TGTGCCAGCAGTCGTTCGAGTTTGAATACTGAAGCTTTCTTT. Translation: CASSRSSLNTEAFF.

This clone has only a few counts. At one boundary the junction diverges from the germline segment, which might be a read error. V usage is TRBV19 and J usage is TRBJ1-4; D is perhaps TRBD1 (5 bases). The CDR3 consists of 13 residues. Germline lookup yields CDR1 LNHDA and CDR2 SQIVND (reference sequence). The CDR3 sequence: CASSNGRGTKPFF. The CDR3 DNA is TGTGCCAGTAGTAACGGGAGAGGGACGAAACCGTTTTTT.

The rearrangement links TRBV6-6 to TRBJ1-2; D is perhaps TRBD1 (5 bases). Trimming took 0 bases from V and 4 from J, leaving 12 bases between them. The CDR3 extends over 15 amino acids. Germline values: CDR1 MNHNY, CDR2 SVGAGI (reference sequence). CDR3 sequence reads: CASSYSKQGSYGYTF. The DNA for the CDR3 is TGTGCCAGCAGTTACTCGAAGCAGGGCTCCTATGGCTACACCTTC.

This chain's CDR3 is CASSGVAGVGETQYF. As DNA, the CDR3 is TGTGCCAGCAGCGGGGTAGCGGGAGTAGGTGAGACCCAGTACTTC. The chain is built from TRBV9 and TRBJ2-5; 9 bases map to TRBD2. This CDR3 comprises 15 residues. Unmatched junction bases numbered 8, after V lost 3 bases and J lost 5 bases. CDR1 SGDLS and CDR2 YYNGEE come from the germline V gene.

The chain couples TRBV27 to TRBJ2-7, with TRBD1 identical over 9 bases. The ends lost 6 bases at V and 3 bases at J; junction bases unmatched: 6. CDR1 and CDR2 (germline): MNHEY, SMNVEV (reference sequence). The CDR3 extends over 14 amino acids. The DNA of the CDR3 is TGTGCCAGCAGCCGAATGGACAGGGGCTACGAGCAGTACTTC. Protein sequence: CASSRMDRGYEQYF.

The chain uses TRBV29-1 and TRBJ2-2, with 8 bases aligning to TRBD2. The germline CDR1 and CDR2 sequences are SQVTM and ANQGSEA. V was clipped by 4 bases and J by 6 bases; unmatched bases: 13. CDR3 length: 16 amino acids. Here the CDR3 reads CSVVGLAGSISGELFF. The CDR3 coding sequence is TGCAGCGTTGTTGGTTTAGCGGGATCGATTTCCGGGGAGCTGTTTTTT.

The chain combines TRBV18 with TRBJ2-7, with 10 bases matching TRBD1. The CDR3 consists of 17 residues. The V and J ends lost 5 bases and 2 bases, in that order; junction bases with no gene match: 12. Germline assignment: CDR1 KGHSH and CDR2 LQKENI. The CDR3 DNA follows: TGTGCCAGCTCAGTGCCCGGGACAGGGGCCAAAGCCTACGAGCAGTACTTC. Protein sequence: CASSVPGTGAKAYEQYF.